This T cell receptor beta chain emerged from a study of regulatory T cells in long-lasting Graves disease. Relying on iRepertoire HTBI primers and Arm-PCR of CDR3 regions, the team built TCR beta libraries. TCRdb reanalysed the multiplex PCR reads using MiXCR and keeps one entry per CDR3 protein. Of around 250,000 distinct CDR3 sequences in the sample, 20% to 25% were seen once. This CDR3 region has 14 residues. CDR1 and CDR2 (germline): SGHRS, YFSETQ. Between the trimmed V and J ends, which lost 4 bases and 2 bases, there was a span of 11 bases. This clonotype occurred many times. Time point described: newly diagnosed GD, antithyroid drugs for less than 3 months. PBMC-derived RNA was used for the TCR library.

The sequence was collected from a female donor with Graves disease. Source: peripheral blood mononuclear cells (PBMCs), taken at new diagnosis, from a patient treated with antithyroid drugs. The chain employs TRBV5-1 and TRBJ2-3, with no clear D. Written as DNA, the CDR3 is TGCGCCAGCAGCCGCGCACAGCTCACAGATACGCAGTATTTT. Translation: CASSRAQLTDTQYF.